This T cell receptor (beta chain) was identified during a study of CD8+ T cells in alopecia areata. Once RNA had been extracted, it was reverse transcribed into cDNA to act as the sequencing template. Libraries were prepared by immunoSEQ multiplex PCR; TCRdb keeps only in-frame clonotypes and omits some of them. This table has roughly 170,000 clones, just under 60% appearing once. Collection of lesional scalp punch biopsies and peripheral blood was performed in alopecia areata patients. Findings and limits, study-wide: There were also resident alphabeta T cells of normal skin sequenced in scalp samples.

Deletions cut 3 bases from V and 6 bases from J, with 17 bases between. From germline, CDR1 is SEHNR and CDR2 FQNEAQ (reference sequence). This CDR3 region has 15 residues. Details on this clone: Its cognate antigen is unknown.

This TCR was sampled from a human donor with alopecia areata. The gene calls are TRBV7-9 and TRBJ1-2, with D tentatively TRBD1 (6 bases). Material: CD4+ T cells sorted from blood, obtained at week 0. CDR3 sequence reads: CASSLEVSTGHGYTF. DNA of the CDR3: TGTGCCAGCAGCTTGGAGGTGTCGACAGGCCATGGCTACACCTTC.